These T cell receptor beta chains were read from a single sample in a study of tumor and adjacent non-tumor tissue in lung cancer. MiXCR, run by TCRdb on the multiplex PCR reads, gives a single entry per CDR3 protein. Among 120,000 or so distinct CDR3 sequences listed, over 65% were seen once. Sequencing input: lung tumor tissue. These TCRs come from a man under 40 with non-small cell lung cancer. The CDR3 runs from the conserved cysteine through the conserved F or W. D genes are given only for firm matches. Size is omitted from some rows. Given values are once, few, many or a class for expanded clones.

j_call: TRBJ2-1; d_call: .; v_call: TRBV11-2; clone_size: .; cdr3_aa: CASSLYASASYNVRFF; cdr3_nt: TGCGCCAGCAGCTTATATGCTAGCGCGTCCTACAATGTGCGGTTCTTC
j_call: TRBJ2-7; d_call: TRBD2; v_call: TRBV28; clone_size: few; cdr3_aa: CASTRTSGTYEQYF; cdr3_nt: TGTGCCAGCACCCGGACTAGCGGGACTTACGAGCAGTACTTC
j_call: TRBJ2-7; d_call: TRBD2; v_call: TRBV20-1; clone_size: many; cdr3_aa: CSAFTSGKDYEQYF; cdr3_nt: TGCAGTGCTTTTACTAGCGGGAAGGACTACGAGCAGTACTTC
j_call: TRBJ1-2; d_call: .; v_call: TRBV6-2/TRBV6-3; clone_size: .; cdr3_aa: CASSGSGFYGYTF; cdr3_nt: TGTGCCAGCAGTGGCTCAGGCTTCTATGGCTACACCTTC
j_call: TRBJ2-2; d_call: .; v_call: TRBV24-1; clone_size: .; cdr3_aa: CATSDQTATITGELFF; cdr3_nt: TGTGCCACCAGTGACCAGACCGCTACGATCACCGGGGAACTGTTTTTT
j_call: TRBJ1-1; d_call: .; v_call: TRBV11-3; clone_size: .; cdr3_aa: CASSSGTWRGAFF; cdr3_nt: TGTGCCAGCAGCTCGGGGACATGGCGGGGAGCTTTCTTT
j_call: TRBJ2-2; d_call: .; v_call: TRBV5-4; clone_size: .; cdr3_aa: CASSTAGAHGGTGELFF; cdr3_nt: TGTGCCAGCAGCACGGCTGGGGCCCACGGAGGCACCGGGGAACTGTTTTTT
j_call: TRBJ1-5; d_call: .; v_call: TRBV20-1; clone_size: .; cdr3_aa: CSVSWQGNQPQHF; cdr3_nt: TGCAGTGTTAGTTGGCAGGGTAATCAGCCCCAGCATTTT
j_call: TRBJ1-2; d_call: .; v_call: TRBV11-2; clone_size: .; cdr3_aa: CASSLTRTNYGYTF; cdr3_nt: TGTGCCAGCAGCTTAACACGTACTAACTATGGCTACACCTTC
j_call: TRBJ2-7; d_call: .; v_call: TRBV20-1; clone_size: .; cdr3_aa: CSASLPGVREHYF; cdr3_nt: TGCAGTGCTAGCCTCCCTGGAGTGAGGGAGCATTACTTC
j_call: TRBJ2-5; d_call: .; v_call: TRBV12-3/TRBV12-4; clone_size: .; cdr3_aa: CASRGGGSGETQYF; cdr3_nt: TGTGCCAGCAGGGGGGGCGGAAGTGGAGAGACCCAGTACTTC
j_call: TRBJ1-3; d_call: .; v_call: TRBV20-1; clone_size: few; cdr3_aa: CTVWGGTGNTIYF; cdr3_nt: TGCACTGTGTGGGGGGGAACTGGAAACACCATATATTTT
j_call: TRBJ2-4; d_call: .; v_call: TRBV20-1; clone_size: .; cdr3_aa: CYVTGKSKNIQYF; cdr3_nt: TGCTATGTTACAGGGAAGTCCAAAAACATTCAGTACTTC
j_call: TRBJ1-3; d_call: .; v_call: TRBV4-1; clone_size: .; cdr3_aa: CTRCQASGGVGNTIYF; cdr3_nt: TGCACCAGATGCCAAGCAAGTGGGGGGGTTGGAAACACCATATATTTT
j_call: TRBJ2-3; d_call: TRBD2; v_call: TRBV4-2; clone_size: few; cdr3_aa: CVSSQDRQRGRTDTQYF; cdr3_nt: TGTGTCAGCAGCCAAGATCGCCAGCGGGGAAGAACAGATACGCAATATTTT
j_call: TRBJ2-6; d_call: TRBD1; v_call: TRBV6-2/TRBV6-3; clone_size: .; cdr3_aa: CASRRTGRSGANILSF; cdr3_nt: TGTGCCAGCAGACGGACAGGCCGCTCTGGGGCCAACATCCTGTCTTTC
j_call: TRBJ2-3; d_call: .; v_call: TRBV14; clone_size: .; cdr3_aa: CASSRGTCADTQYF; cdr3_nt: TGTGCCAGCAGCCGAGGGACTTGCGCAGATACGCAGTATTTT
j_call: TRBJ2-3; d_call: .; v_call: TRBV4-3; clone_size: .; cdr3_aa: CVSSQGSAGRSMCTDTQYF; cdr3_nt: TGCGTCAGCAGCCAAGGATCTGCAGGGAGATCTATGTGCACAGATACGCAGTATTTT
j_call: TRBJ2-1; d_call: .; v_call: TRBV6-1; clone_size: .; cdr3_aa: CASSRSMDRNEQFF; cdr3_nt: TGTGCCAGCAGTCGCAGTATGGATCGCAATGAGCAGTTCTTC
j_call: TRBJ2-6; d_call: .; v_call: TRBV11-2; clone_size: .; cdr3_aa: CASSLVPQRSGANVLTF; cdr3_nt: TGCGCCAGCAGCTTGGTCCCCCAGCGATCTGGGGCCAACGTCCTGACTTTC
j_call: TRBJ1-1; d_call: .; v_call: TRBV4-3; clone_size: few; cdr3_aa: CASSQDTGHTEAFF; cdr3_nt: TGCGCCAGCAGCCAGGATACAGGGCACACTGAAGCTTTCTTT
j_call: TRBJ2-7; d_call: .; v_call: TRBV11-2; clone_size: .; cdr3_aa: CAISSREGEQHF; cdr3_nt: TGTGCCATCAGCTCTCGTGAGGGCGAGCAGCACTTC
j_call: TRBJ1-1; d_call: .; v_call: TRBV6-5; clone_size: many; cdr3_aa: CASSKGTGTAEAFF; cdr3_nt: TGTGCCAGCAGTAAGGGAACAGGGACGGCTGAAGCTTTCTTT
j_call: TRBJ1-5; d_call: .; v_call: TRBV20-1; clone_size: many; cdr3_aa: CSARDYRAYSNQPQHF; cdr3_nt: TGCAGTGCTAGAGATTACAGGGCCTATAGCAATCAGCCCCAGCATTTT
j_call: TRBJ2-6; d_call: TRBD2; v_call: TRBV5-6; clone_size: many; cdr3_aa: CASSPRGRGGSSSGANVLTF; cdr3_nt: TGTGCCAGCAGCCCCCGCGGTCGGGGGGGCTCCTCATCTGGGGCCAACGTCCTGACTTTC
j_call: TRBJ1-1; d_call: TRBD1; v_call: TRBV7-9; clone_size: few; cdr3_aa: CASSHTGQGRFEAIF; cdr3_nt: TGTGCCAGCAGCCACACCGGACAGGGGCGTTTTGAAGCTATCTTT
j_call: TRBJ1-1; d_call: TRBD1; v_call: TRBV29-1; clone_size: once; cdr3_aa: CSVLRGQVTSEAFF; cdr3_nt: TGCAGCGTTTTAAGGGGACAGGTAACGTCTGAAGCTTTCTTT
j_call: TRBJ2-5; d_call: .; v_call: TRBV12-3/TRBV12-4; clone_size: many; cdr3_aa: CASRRQVQETQYF; cdr3_nt: TGTGCCAGCAGGAGACAGGTTCAAGAGACCCAGTACTTC
j_call: TRBJ1-4; d_call: .; v_call: TRBV6-2/TRBV6-3; clone_size: .; cdr3_aa: CVSSSSGLGKLFF; cdr3_nt: TGTGTTAGCAGTTCCTCAGGTCTCGGAAAACTGTTTTTT
j_call: TRBJ2-2; d_call: .; v_call: TRBV4-1; clone_size: .; cdr3_aa: CASSQEKGTLGYTGELFF; cdr3_nt: TGCGCCAGCAGCCAAGAAAAAGGGACACTCGGGTACACCGGAGAGCTGTTTTTT
j_call: TRBJ1-5; d_call: .; v_call: TRBV7-2; clone_size: .; cdr3_aa: CASSLEGQASMHQHF; cdr3_nt: TGTGCCAGCAGCTTAGAAGGTCAGGCTTCGATGCACCAGCATTTT
j_call: TRBJ2-1; d_call: TRBD2; v_call: TRBV20-1; clone_size: .; cdr3_aa: CSARTSGQHNGQFF; cdr3_nt: TGCAGTGCTAGAACTAGCGGGCAGCACAATGGGCAGTTCTTC
j_call: TRBJ2-5; d_call: .; v_call: TRBV11-2; clone_size: .; cdr3_aa: CAIAHLEETQYF; cdr3_nt: TGTGCTATCGCACACCTCGAAGAGACCCAGTACTTC
j_call: TRBJ1-2; d_call: .; v_call: TRBV4-3; clone_size: .; cdr3_aa: CANSPSRYWIDYGYTF; cdr3_nt: TGCGCCAACAGCCCCTCAAGATATTGGATCGACTATGGCTACACCTTC
j_call: TRBJ1-5; d_call: TRBD1; v_call: TRBV6-5; clone_size: .; cdr3_aa: CASRNGQEDQPQHF; cdr3_nt: TGTGCCAGCAGGAACGGACAGGAGGACCAGCCCCAGCATTTT
j_call: TRBJ2-3; d_call: TRBD2; v_call: TRBV29-1; clone_size: many; cdr3_aa: CSFEGREVNTQYF; cdr3_nt: TGCAGCTTCGAGGGGCGGGAGGTAAATACGCAGTATTTT
j_call: TRBJ1-2; d_call: TRBD1; v_call: TRBV12-3/TRBV12-4; clone_size: many; cdr3_aa: CASSWDRMDSYTF; cdr3_nt: TGTGCCAGCAGTTGGGACAGGATGGATAGCTACACCTTC
j_call: TRBJ2-4; d_call: TRBD1; v_call: TRBV4-1; clone_size: many; cdr3_aa: CASSRGQGADIQYF; cdr3_nt: TGCGCCAGCAGCCGAGGACAGGGGGCAGACATTCAGTACTTC
j_call: TRBJ1-3; d_call: TRBD1; v_call: TRBV11-2; clone_size: many; cdr3_aa: CASSYDRAGNTIYF; cdr3_nt: TGTGCCAGCAGTTATGACAGGGCCGGAAACACCATATATTTT
j_call: TRBJ1-2; d_call: TRBD1; v_call: TRBV6-5; clone_size: .; cdr3_aa: CASTGGQWLRGYTF; cdr3_nt: TGTGCCAGCACTGGGGGACAGTGGTTACGGGGCTACACCTTC
j_call: TRBJ2-1; d_call: TRBD1; v_call: TRBV7-8; clone_size: .; cdr3_aa: CASSGQGGYNEQFF; cdr3_nt: TGTGCCAGCAGTGGACAGGGGGGATACAATGAGCAGTTCTTC
j_call: TRBJ2-7; d_call: TRBD2; v_call: TRBV29-1; clone_size: .; cdr3_aa: CSVEYGRPILSGRVTYEQYF; cdr3_nt: TGCAGCGTTGAATATGGCCGCCCCATCTTATCAGGGAGGGTAACCTACGAGCAGTACTTC
j_call: TRBJ1-1; d_call: .; v_call: TRBV11-3; clone_size: .; cdr3_aa: CACNLDTEAFF; cdr3_nt: TGTGCCTGCAACTTAGACACTGAAGCTTTCTTT
j_call: TRBJ2-7; d_call: TRBD1; v_call: TRBV4-1; clone_size: many; cdr3_aa: CASSSTETGAHEQYF; cdr3_nt: TGCGCCAGCAGCTCCACCGAGACAGGGGCCCACGAGCAGTACTTC
j_call: TRBJ1-2; d_call: TRBD1; v_call: TRBV7-9; clone_size: .; cdr3_aa: CASSRTTGTGYAF; cdr3_nt: TGTGCCAGTAGCCGGACGACAGGGACTGGCTACGCCTTC
j_call: TRBJ2-5; d_call: .; v_call: TRBV11-2; clone_size: once; cdr3_aa: CANSLGITETQYF; cdr3_nt: TGTGCCAACAGCCTCGGCATTACAGAGACCCAGTACTTC
j_call: TRBJ2-3; d_call: TRBD2; v_call: TRBV4-3; clone_size: .; cdr3_aa: CASNQDGSGASTDTQYF; cdr3_nt: TGCGCCAGTAACCAAGACGGGAGCGGGGCTAGCACAGATACGCAGTATTTT
j_call: TRBJ2-7; d_call: .; v_call: TRBV11-3; clone_size: .; cdr3_aa: CAGSLTGDYEHYF; cdr3_nt: TGTGCCGGCAGCTTAACAGGGGACTACGAGCACTACTTC
j_call: TRBJ1-3; d_call: .; v_call: TRBV12-3/TRBV12-4; clone_size: many; cdr3_aa: CASRDTTPRNTIYF; cdr3_nt: TGTGCCAGCAGGGACACCACCCCAAGAAACACCATATATTTT
j_call: TRBJ1-1; d_call: .; v_call: TRBV6-5; clone_size: .; cdr3_aa: CASSRGTGPEAIF; cdr3_nt: TGTGCCAGCAGCCGGGGTACGGGGCCTGAAGCTATCTTC
j_call: TRBJ1-1; d_call: .; v_call: TRBV20-1; clone_size: many; cdr3_aa: CSAPWGGNTEAFF; cdr3_nt: TGCAGTGCTCCCTGGGGGGGTAACACTGAAGCTTTCTTT
j_call: TRBJ1-4; d_call: .; v_call: TRBV4-3; clone_size: many; cdr3_aa: CASSQGGQLESFNEKLFF; cdr3_nt: TGCGCCAGCAGCCAAGGGGGGCAGTTAGAGAGTTTTAATGAAAAACTGTTTTTT
j_call: TRBJ2-5; d_call: .; v_call: TRBV6-5; clone_size: .; cdr3_aa: CASCVWAQETQYF; cdr3_nt: TGTGCCAGCTGTGTCTGGGCCCAAGAGACCCAGTACTTC
j_call: TRBJ2-6; d_call: .; v_call: TRBV20-1; clone_size: once; cdr3_aa: CSARSGANALAF; cdr3_nt: TGCAGCGCCCGCTCTGGGGCCAACGCCCTGGCTTTC
j_call: TRBJ1-4; d_call: .; v_call: TRBV6-6; clone_size: .; cdr3_aa: CASNPRSEKLFF; cdr3_nt: TGTGCCAGCAACCCTCGGAGCGAAAAACTGTTTTTT
j_call: TRBJ2-3; d_call: .; v_call: TRBV11-3; clone_size: .; cdr3_aa: CVSSREHTDTQYF; cdr3_nt: TGTGTCAGCAGCCGTGAACACACGGATACGCAGTATTTT
j_call: TRBJ1-1; d_call: .; v_call: TRBV6-2/TRBV6-3; clone_size: few; cdr3_aa: CASIISGSSEAFF; cdr3_nt: TGTGCCAGCATAATATCAGGGTCGAGTGAAGCTTTCTTT
j_call: TRBJ2-1; d_call: .; v_call: TRBV6-5; clone_size: .; cdr3_aa: CANSYSPLVNELFF; cdr3_nt: TGTGCCAACAGTTACTCGCCACTAGTCAATGAGCTGTTCTTC
j_call: TRBJ2-1; d_call: .; v_call: TRBV20-1; clone_size: .; cdr3_aa: CSAQTSGRSTYNVQFF; cdr3_nt: TGCAGTGCCCAGACTAGTGGTAGGTCAACCTACAATGTGCAGTTCTTC
j_call: TRBJ2-7; d_call: .; v_call: TRBV6-5; clone_size: many; cdr3_aa: CASSYSWSLSSYEQYF; cdr3_nt: TGTGCCAGCAGTTACTCGTGGAGTCTTAGCTCCTACGAGCAGTACTTC